These 23 T cell receptor beta chains were all obtained from the same sample, sequenced in a study of blood T cell repertoires in COVID-19. The table came from immunoSEQ multiplex PCR; TCRdb's copy has only in-frame clones and leaves some out. The sample holds about 470,000 clones; roughly 90% are singletons and the top ten take roughly 0.7%. Sequenced: PBMCs or T cells enriched from blood (not recorded which). Receptors were obtained from a woman aged 18-30 years who had recovered from COVID-19.

The rearrangement links TRBV30 to TRBJ2-7; a possible D gene is TRBD2 (5 bases). CDR1 is GTSNPN, CDR2 SVGIG, per germline (reference sequence). Trimming pared 5 bases from V and 2 bases from J, leaving 13 bases between. The length of the CDR3 is 13 residues. CDR3 sequence (DNA): TGTGCCTGGGGTGCGGACGGGACCTACGAGCAGTACTTC. Translation: CAWGADGTYEQYF.

This clone showed up just once. This chain uses TRBV29-1 with TRBJ1-1, with no clear D. Germline V gives CDR1 SQVTM, CDR2 ANQGSEA. Deletions cut 5 bases from V and 0 bases from J, with 25 bases between. CDR3 length: 18 residues. CDR3 in DNA: TGCAGCGTTATTTTAGCGGACCCCCGAGGGTTCATGAACACTGAAGCTTTCTTT. Its translation is CSVILADPRGFMNTEAFF.

The chain uses TRBV5-1 and TRBJ1-5; D is ambiguous. Germline V gene data show CDR1 as SGHRS and CDR2 as YFSETQ. This CDR3 has 14 amino acids. V lost 0 bases and J 6 bases, leaving 10 bases between the germline ends. The CDR3, as DNA: TGCGCCAGCAGCTTGGGGCAAGGAGGTCAGCCCCAGCATTTT. It encodes CASSLGQGGQPQHF.

The rearrangement uses TRBV7-6 and TRBJ1-3; no clear D gene. Germline lookup yields CDR1 SGHVS and CDR2 FNYEAQ. The CDR3 totals 14 residues. V shed 2 bases and J shed 0 bases, with 5 bases lying between them. Written as DNA, the CDR3 is TGTGCCAGCAGCTTAAGTAGCTCTGGAAACACCATATATTTT. This translates into CASSLSSSGNTIYF.

This clone came up once. The J gene is TRBJ1-2, the V gene TRBV28, with TRBD1 as a possible D gene (6 bases). This CDR3 has 12 amino acids. The germline gives CDR1 MDHEN, CDR2 SYDVKM. V dropped 8 bases and J dropped 8 bases, with 15 bases sitting between them. The CDR3 nucleotides read TGTGCCAGCCGGGTGGGGGGGCACGGCTACACCTTC. It encodes CASRVGGHGYTF.

The chain couples TRBV14 to TRBJ1-5, with 8 nucleotides matching TRBD1. Trimming removed 1 base from V and 6 bases from J; junction bases left unmatched: 5. Germline values: CDR1 SGHDN, CDR2 FVKESK. The CDR3 totals 15 residues. In nucleotides, the CDR3 is TGTGCCAGCAGCCAAGGCAGGGGGCTGGGTCAGCCCCAGCATTTT. Its translation: CASSQGRGLGQPQHF.

V and J are TRBV5-1 and TRBJ1-1, with a weak D call TRBD1 (6 bases). The CDR3 sequence is 14 residues long. The germline V gene encodes CDR1 SGHRS and CDR2 YFSETQ. V shed 1 base and J shed 5 bases, with 12 bases lying between them. The CDR3 is CASSLLGASTEAFF. The CDR3 DNA reads as TGCGCCAGCAGCTTGCTGGGGGCGAGTACTGAAGCTTTCTTT.

The chain joins TRBV18 to TRBJ2-6, with D possibly being TRBD1 (6 bases). Deletions cut 8 bases from V and 0 bases from J, with 14 bases between. The CDR3 spans 16 residues. CDR1 KGHSH and CDR2 LQKENI come from the germline V gene. This CDR3 is CASQGDKRSGANVLTF. CDR3 DNA: TGTGCCAGCCAAGGGGACAAACGCTCTGGGGCCAACGTCCTGACTTTC.

The chain's CDR3 is CASTSGGELTDTQYF. The DNA of the CDR3 is TGTGCCAGCACCTCCGGGGGGGAGCTCACAGATACGCAGTATTTT. This chain joins TRBV6-5 and TRBJ2-3, with TRBD2 matching over 8 bases. CDR1 is MNHEY and CDR2 is SVGAGI in the germline V gene. The ends lost 7 bases at V and 2 bases at J; junction bases unmatched: 8. This CDR3 contains 15 residues.

The V gene is TRBV7-8, the J gene TRBJ2-3, with 7 nucleotides matching TRBD2. The CDR3 covers 19 residues. V dropped 5 bases and J dropped 0; count of bases not matched to a gene: 17. Per germline, CDR1 SGHVS and CDR2 FQNEAQ. CDR3 coding DNA: TGTGCCAGCAGCCCCGCCCGGGGTCTAGCGGACCTTAGCACAGATACGCAGTATTTT. This translates into CASSPARGLADLSTDTQYF.

On this clone: Other DNA sequences of this sample code for an identical CDR3. The rearrangement joins TRBV28 to TRBJ1-1; D uncertain. Germline V gene data show CDR1 as MDHEN and CDR2 as SYDVKM. This CDR3 contains 12 residues. V lost 2 bases to trimming and J lost 2 bases, with 3 bases between them. The DNA for the CDR3 is TGTGCCAGCAGTTTACTCAACACTGAAGCTTTCTTT. Its translation: CASSLLNTEAFF.

The rearrangement joins TRBV7-2 to TRBJ1-5; the D gene is possibly TRBD1 (5 bases). Germline values: CDR1 SGHTA, CDR2 FQGNSA. V lost 1 base, J lost 1 base, and 14 bases lay in between. This CDR3 is built from 17 residues. CDR3 sequence: CASSLGGDGMSNQPQHF. DNA of the CDR3: TGTGCCAGCAGCTTAGGGGGGGATGGGATGAGCAATCAGCCCCAGCATTTT.

The chain employs TRBV19 and TRBJ2-2; the match to TRBD2 covers 11 bases. Unmatched junction bases numbered 10, after V lost 5 bases and J lost 14 bases. The length of the CDR3 is 14 residues. Germline V gene sequence: CDR1 LNHDA, CDR2 SQIVND (reference sequence). The CDR3, as DNA: TGTGCCAGTAGTCGACTAGCGGGGTACACTCCTCTGTTTTTT. As protein: CASSRLAGYTPLFF.

This clone was detected only a few times. The chain couples TRBV7-6 to TRBJ2-1, with 7 nucleotides matching TRBD1. In germline, CDR1 is SGHVS, CDR2 FNYEAQ. V lost 1 base to trimming and J lost 2 bases; unmatched junction nucleotides: 8. The CDR3 is 17 residues long. This CDR3 reads CASSLVSVGGTYNEQFF. The CDR3, as DNA: TGTGCCAGCAGCTTAGTTTCGGTAGGGGGCACCTACAATGAGCAGTTCTTC.

The rearrangement uses TRBV6-2 or TRBV6-3 and TRBJ2-4, with 7 bases lining up with TRBD1. Per the germline V gene, CDR1 is MNHEY and CDR2 is SVGEGT. The CDR3 runs 13 residues. After removal of 6 bases from V and 6 bases from J, the junction contained 5 bases not matched to a gene. The CDR3 reads CASSRQGRNIQYF. DNA for the CDR3: TGTGCCAGCAGCAGACAGGGAAGAAACATTCAGTACTTC.

This clone appeared a single time. The rearrangement joins TRBV12-3 or TRBV12-4 to TRBJ1-1, with D unresolved. This CDR3 has 12 residues. V was trimmed by 7 bases and J by 3 bases, leaving 9 bases between them. The CDR3 DNA follows: TGTGCCAGCAACCGAAGAGACACTGAAGCTTTCTTT. Its translation is CASNRRDTEAFF.

In this sample, this clone turned up once. V usage is TRBV11-2 and J usage is TRBJ1-2; possible D gene TRBD1, 5 bases. V gave up 3 bases and J gave up 0 bases, with 14 bases separating them. Per the germline V gene, CDR1 is SGHAT and CDR2 is FQNNGV. The CDR3 spans 16 residues. In nucleotides, the CDR3 is TGTGCCAGCAGCTTGCTGCCCGGGGGATCTAACTATGGCTACACCTTC. Protein product: CASSLLPGGSNYGYTF.

This clone was picked up one time. A read error may account for a junction end that differs from germline. The chain joins TRBV14 to TRBJ2-1; 7 bases match TRBD1. This CDR3 contains 13 residues. CDR1 and CDR2 (germline): SGHDN, FVKESK. The DNA of the CDR3 is TGTGCCAGCAGCCCGCGAAACGACAGGGCGTCAATCTTC. Encoded protein: CASSPRNDRASIF. Based on the CDR3 plus reference TRBV14 and TRBJ2-1, the full variable domain is EAGVTQFPSHSVIEKGQTVTLRCDPISGHDNLYWYRRVMGKEIKFLLHFVKESKQDESGMPNNRFLAERTGGTYSTLKVQPAELEDSGVYFCASSPRNDRASIFGPGTRLTVL.

The chain carries TRBV30 and TRBJ1-2, with 8 bases lining up with TRBD1. With V trimmed by 3 bases and J by 2 bases, 5 bases remained unmatched. The CDR3 runs to 14 residues. Germline V lookup: CDR1 GTSNPN, CDR2 SVGIG (reference sequence). CDR3 DNA sequence: TGTGCCTGGAGGAGGGCAGGGGGCAACTATGGCTACACCTTC. Its protein product is CAWRRAGGNYGYTF.

The rearrangement links TRBV30 to TRBJ1-1, with D unclear. CDR1 is GTSNPN, CDR2 SVGIG, per germline (reference sequence). Trimming left V 4 bases short and J 9 bases short, with 9 bases between. CDR3 length: 10 amino acids. For the CDR3, the DNA is TGTGCCTGGATATCTAATCAAGCTTTCTTT. Amino acids: CAWISNQAFF.

The rearrangement links TRBV30 to TRBJ2-1; D may be TRBD1 (8 bases). The germline CDR1 and CDR2 sequences are GTSNPN and SVGIG (reference sequence). Trimming removed 2 bases at V and 10 bases at J, with 12 bases between. This CDR3 comprises 12 residues. As DNA, the CDR3 is TGTGCCTGGAGTTACAGGGGGGGGGAGCAGTTCTTC. Residues: CAWSYRGGEQFF.

CDR3 loop: CASSLYRPGELFF. CDR3 nucleotide sequence: TGTGCCAGCAGTTTATACAGACCCGGGGAGCTGTTTTTT. The V and J genes are TRBV12-3 or TRBV12-4 and TRBJ2-2; no firm D call. V shed 2 bases and J shed 6 bases, with 7 bases lying between them. This CDR3 contains 13 residues.

The chain couples TRBV12-3 or TRBV12-4 to TRBJ2-7; weak D call: TRBD2 (6 bases). Trimming cost V 7 bases and J 6 bases, with 16 bases left between them. This CDR3 is 13 amino acids long. CDR3 in amino acids: CASTLVAGSEQYF. The CDR3 coding sequence is TGTGCCAGCACCCTGGTGGCGGGGAGCGAGCAGTACTTC.